This T cell receptor (beta chain) was recovered during a study of cytomegalovirus exposure and HLA in healthy donors. The study, taken as a whole, reports: Across all donors, roughly uniform sequencing depth was an assumption of the presence/absence analyses. In a later analysis, the majority of CMV-associated beta chains seemingly showed HLA restriction.

This PCR relied on a set of 60 Vbeta primers and 13 Jbeta primers. TCRdb's table, derived via immunoSEQ multiplex PCR, lists solely in-frame clones and lacks some. The specimen's table records roughly 73,000 clones. Turning to this clone: No antigen is known for it.

The clonotype was recovered from a man aged 50-60 years in good health and CMV-seropositive. Sequencing input: PBMCs.

The CDR3 loop reads CASSGGLNYGYTF. The CDR3 nucleotides read TGCGCCAGCAGTGGGGGCCTTAACTATGGCTACACCTTC. The rearrangement uses TRBV10-1 and TRBJ1-2; possible D gene TRBD1, 5 bases. Trimming left V 4 bases short and J 1 base short, with 7 bases between. Germline-derived CDR1 and CDR2 are WNHNN and SYGVQD (reference sequence). This CDR3 has 13 residues.